Listed below are T cell receptor beta chains from one sample, sequenced in a study of glioma-infiltrating T cells. TCRdb analysed the multiplex PCR reads with MiXCR anew, one entry per CDR3 protein. The table lists under 200,000 distinct CDR3 sequences, roughly 45% of them singletons, with 5.2% in the top ten. Specimen: glioma tissue, nonneoplastic brain tissue, or PBMCs (not recorded which). The receptors were sampled from a human donor with low-grade glioma or glioblastoma, undergoing nonglioma brain surgery, or in good health (not recorded which). The CDR3 runs from the conserved cysteine through the conserved F or W. D genes are given only for firm matches. Size is stated for part of the rows, as once, few or many counts, or as a class when the clone is expanded.

d_call: NA; j_call: TRBJ2-3; clone_size: NA; v_call: TRBV4-1; cdr3_aa: CASSQGEIADTQYF; cdr3_nt: TGCGCCAGCAGCCAAGGGGAGATCGCAGATACGCAGTATTTT
d_call: NA; j_call: TRBJ2-3; clone_size: many; v_call: TRBV19; cdr3_aa: CASSVASDTQYF; cdr3_nt: TGTGCCAGTAGTGTAGCCTCAGATACGCAGTATTTT
d_call: NA; j_call: TRBJ2-7; clone_size: NA; v_call: TRBV5-1; cdr3_aa: CASSVQGSYEQYF; cdr3_nt: TGCGCCAGCAGCGTTCAGGGGTCCTACGAGCAGTACTTC
d_call: NA; j_call: TRBJ1-2; clone_size: many; v_call: TRBV6-1; cdr3_aa: CASSPRQVYGYTF; cdr3_nt: TGTGCCAGCAGTCCCCGACAGGTTTATGGCTACACCTTC
d_call: TRBD2; j_call: TRBJ2-7; clone_size: NA; v_call: TRBV29-1; cdr3_aa: CSARGGEAQARYEQYF; cdr3_nt: TGCAGCGCTCGGGGGGGGGAGGCCCAAGCAAGATACGAGCAGTACTTC
d_call: NA; j_call: TRBJ1-2; clone_size: NA; v_call: TRBV29-1; cdr3_aa: CSVDEYEYGYTF; cdr3_nt: TGCAGCGTTGATGAGTACGAATATGGCTACACCTTC
d_call: TRBD2; j_call: TRBJ2-3; clone_size: NA; v_call: TRBV28; cdr3_aa: CASSPGGLAGVRADTQYF; cdr3_nt: TGTGCCAGCTCCCCGGGAGGGCTGGCGGGAGTCAGGGCAGATACGCAGTATTTT
d_call: TRBD1; j_call: TRBJ2-7; clone_size: few; v_call: TRBV6-2/TRBV6-3; cdr3_aa: CASSYSNRGNGIVFYEKYF; cdr3_nt: TGTGCCAGCAGTTACTCAAACAGGGGGAATGGTATTGTTTTCTACGAGAAGTACTTC
d_call: NA; j_call: TRBJ2-1; clone_size: NA; v_call: TRBV12-3/TRBV12-4; cdr3_aa: CASTENAYNEQFF; cdr3_nt: TGTGCCAGCACCGAAAACGCGTACAATGAGCAGTTCTTC
d_call: NA; j_call: TRBJ2-1; clone_size: NA; v_call: TRBV20-1; cdr3_aa: CSASSGVNEEFF; cdr3_nt: TGCAGCGCTAGCTCGGGGGTCAATGAGGAGTTCTTC
d_call: NA; j_call: TRBJ1-1; clone_size: many; v_call: TRBV20-1; cdr3_aa: CSARGPGNAEAFF; cdr3_nt: TGCAGTGCTAGAGGCCCGGGGAACGCTGAAGCTTTCTTT
d_call: NA; j_call: TRBJ1-4; clone_size: few; v_call: TRBV2; cdr3_aa: CASSIEKLFF; cdr3_nt: TGTGCCAGCAGTATTGAAAAACTGTTTTTT
d_call: NA; j_call: TRBJ1-6; clone_size: NA; v_call: TRBV5-4; cdr3_aa: CASWVLDAGYNSPLHF; cdr3_nt: TGTGCCAGCTGGGTTCTAGACGCAGGCTATAATTCACCCCTCCACTTT
d_call: TRBD2; j_call: TRBJ2-7; clone_size: NA; v_call: TRBV7-2; cdr3_aa: CASSFLAGGRYEQYF; cdr3_nt: TGTGCCAGCAGCTTTCTAGCGGGAGGGCGGTACGAGCAGTACTTC
d_call: TRBD1; j_call: TRBJ1-1; clone_size: few; v_call: TRBV5-1; cdr3_aa: CASSADRGHTEAFF; cdr3_nt: TGCGCCAGCAGCGCGGACAGGGGACATACTGAAGCTTTCTTT
d_call: NA; j_call: TRBJ2-5; clone_size: NA; v_call: TRBV29-1; cdr3_aa: CSVEEVFGDQYF; cdr3_nt: TGCAGCGTTGAAGAAGTGTTTGGGGACCAGTACTTC
d_call: TRBD1; j_call: TRBJ1-5; clone_size: NA; v_call: TRBV28; cdr3_aa: CASSLGTGFRPQHF; cdr3_nt: TGTGCCAGCAGTTTAGGGACAGGGTTTCGGCCGCAGCATTTT
d_call: NA; j_call: TRBJ2-2; clone_size: NA; v_call: TRBV15; cdr3_aa: CDTSRSEGRSGELFF; cdr3_nt: TGTGACACCAGCAGATCCGAGGGGCGGTCTGGGGAACTGTTTTTT
d_call: TRBD2; j_call: TRBJ2-1; clone_size: many; v_call: TRBV2; cdr3_aa: CASRAGGAYNEQFF; cdr3_nt: TGTGCCAGCAGAGCGGGGGGGGCTTACAATGAGCAGTTCTTC
d_call: NA; j_call: TRBJ1-1; clone_size: many; v_call: TRBV7-9; cdr3_aa: CASSSRSEAFF; cdr3_nt: TGTGCCAGCAGCAGTAGATCTGAAGCTTTCTTT
d_call: NA; j_call: TRBJ1-4; clone_size: NA; v_call: TRBV4-2; cdr3_aa: CASIPVHENEKLFF; cdr3_nt: TGTGCCAGCATTCCTGTACACGAGAATGAAAAACTGTTTTTT
d_call: NA; j_call: TRBJ2-3; clone_size: many; v_call: TRBV24-1; cdr3_aa: CATGGDTDTQYF; cdr3_nt: TGTGCCACCGGAGGAGACACAGATACGCAGTATTTT
d_call: NA; j_call: TRBJ1-2; clone_size: many; v_call: TRBV4-1; cdr3_aa: CASSQDGTETHGYTF; cdr3_nt: TGCGCCAGCAGCCAAGATGGGACGGAAACGCATGGCTACACCTTC
d_call: NA; j_call: TRBJ2-5; clone_size: NA; v_call: TRBV5-1; cdr3_aa: CASSLTGSRETQYF; cdr3_nt: TGCGCCAGCAGCTTAACCGGGAGCCGAGAGACCCAGTACTTC
d_call: NA; j_call: TRBJ2-3; clone_size: NA; v_call: TRBV18; cdr3_aa: CASSLGQHTDTQYF; cdr3_nt: TGTGCCAGCTCCCTCGGACAGCACACAGATACGCAGTATTTT
d_call: TRBD2; j_call: TRBJ2-1; clone_size: NA; v_call: TRBV2; cdr3_aa: CASSVGLAGLYNEQFF; cdr3_nt: TGTGCCAGCAGCGTCGGTCTAGCGGGACTTTACAATGAGCAGTTCTTC
d_call: TRBD2; j_call: TRBJ2-1; clone_size: NA; v_call: TRBV2; cdr3_aa: CASRGGLAYNEQFF; cdr3_nt: TGTGCCAGCCGAGGGGGACTAGCATACAATGAGCAGTTCTTC
d_call: NA; j_call: TRBJ2-1; clone_size: NA; v_call: TRBV20-1; cdr3_aa: CSAASNDEQFF; cdr3_nt: TGCAGTGCTGCGTCTAACGATGAGCAGTTCTTC
d_call: TRBD2; j_call: TRBJ2-2; clone_size: NA; v_call: TRBV11-2; cdr3_aa: CASSSRIAGAGELFF; cdr3_nt: TGTGCCAGCAGCTCCAGGATAGCGGGGGCCGGGGAGCTGTTTTTT